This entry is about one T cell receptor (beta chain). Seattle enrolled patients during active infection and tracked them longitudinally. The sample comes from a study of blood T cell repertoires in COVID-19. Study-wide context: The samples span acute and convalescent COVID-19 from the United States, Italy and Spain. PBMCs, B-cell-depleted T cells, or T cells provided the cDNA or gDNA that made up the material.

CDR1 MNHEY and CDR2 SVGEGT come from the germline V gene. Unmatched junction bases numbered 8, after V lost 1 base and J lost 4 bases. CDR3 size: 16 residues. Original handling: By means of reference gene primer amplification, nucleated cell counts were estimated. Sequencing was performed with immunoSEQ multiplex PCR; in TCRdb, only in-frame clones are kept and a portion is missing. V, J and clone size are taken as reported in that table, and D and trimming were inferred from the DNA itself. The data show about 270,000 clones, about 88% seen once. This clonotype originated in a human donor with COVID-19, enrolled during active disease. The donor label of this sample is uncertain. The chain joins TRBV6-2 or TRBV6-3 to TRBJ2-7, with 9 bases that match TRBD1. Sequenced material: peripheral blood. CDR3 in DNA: TGTGCCAGCAGTTACTACAGGGGACAGGGTAAATACGAGCAGTACTTC. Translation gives CASSYYRGQGKYEQYF.